This note documents a single T cell receptor beta chain sequence. Its antigen remains unidentified. This CDR3 is 13 amino acids long. V lost 4 bases and J 3 bases, leaving 9 bases between the germline ends. CDR1 and CDR2 from the germline V gene are LGHNA and YSLEER. The data were obtained in a study of Ad26.COV2.S vaccination and SARS-CoV-2 variants. As for the study in general: Intramuscular Ad26.COV2.S at 5x10^10 or 1x10^11 viral particles. Study observations and caveats: Reported findings describe substantial breadth in spike-specific CD8+ and CD4+ T cell responses following vaccination.

This sample's treatment: some 20 received Ad26.COV2.S at low or high dose, single or two shots; 5 received placebo; per-sample allocation not given. Sampling occurred on day 63 after the first vaccine or placebo injection. In Boston, an adult donor aged 18-55 years took part. Clones were read by immunoSEQ multiplex PCR, and TCRdb kept only the in-frame ones, dropping some. Of 500,000 or so clones in the sample, 89% are singletons; the top ten hold about 2.5%. This chain joins TRBV4-3 and TRBJ1-2, with D maybe TRBD1 (5 bases). Material: peripheral blood, obtained in a trial of Ad26.COV2.S vaccine versus placebo. This clonotype was sampled from a person between 18 and 60 years old who received the Ad26.COV2.S COVID-19 vaccine or a placebo. The CDR3 DNA sequence: TGCGCCAGCAGCCTAGGGGAGTACTATGGCTACACCTTC. It encodes CASSLGEYYGYTF.